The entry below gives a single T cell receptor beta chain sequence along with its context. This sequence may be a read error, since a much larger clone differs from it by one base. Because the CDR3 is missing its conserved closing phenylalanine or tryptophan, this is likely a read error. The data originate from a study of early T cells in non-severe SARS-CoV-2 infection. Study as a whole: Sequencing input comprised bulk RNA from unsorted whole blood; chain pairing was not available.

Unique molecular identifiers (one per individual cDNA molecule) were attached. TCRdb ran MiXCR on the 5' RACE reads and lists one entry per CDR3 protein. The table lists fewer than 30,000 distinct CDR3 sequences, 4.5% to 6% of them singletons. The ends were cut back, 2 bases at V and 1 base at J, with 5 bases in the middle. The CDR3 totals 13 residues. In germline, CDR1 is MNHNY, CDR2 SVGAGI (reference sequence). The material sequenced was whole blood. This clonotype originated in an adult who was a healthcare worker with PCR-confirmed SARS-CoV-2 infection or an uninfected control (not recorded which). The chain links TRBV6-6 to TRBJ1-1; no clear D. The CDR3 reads CASSYAGNTEAFL. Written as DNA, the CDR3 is TGTGCCAGCAGTTACGCAGGGAACACTGAAGCTTTCTTA.